The rows below give T cell receptor beta chains drawn from one sample of a study of Ad26.COV2.S vaccination and SARS-CoV-2 variants. Assay: immunoSEQ multiplex PCR; the TCRdb copy retains only in-frame clones and omits some. The sample has more than 300,000 clones; approximately 86% are singletons. The specimen comprised peripheral blood, sampled in a trial of Ad26.COV2.S vaccine versus placebo. These receptors were collected from a person aged 18-60 years who received the Ad26.COV2.S COVID-19 vaccine or a placebo. Each CDR3 is given with its conserved first and last residue. Fields, in order: clone size, D gene, V gene, J gene, CDR3 protein, CDR3 DNA. A D gene is named only where the DNA matches it firmly. Rows give clone size only sometimes, using once, few, many, or a class for an expanded clone.

>-|TRBD1|TRBV19|TRBJ1-4
CASSPPLGTGDEKLFF
TGTGCCAGTAGTCCCCCTCTTGGGACAGGGGATGAAAAACTGTTTTTT
>-|-|TRBV10-2|TRBJ1-2
CASSPDGDYGYTF
TGCGCCAGCAGTCCCGACGGGGACTATGGCTACACCTTC
>-|TRBD1|TRBV3-1/TRBV3-2|TRBJ2-2
CASTQGAYKGELFF
TGTGCCAGCACGCAGGGGGCCTACAAGGGGGAGCTGTTTTTT
>-|-|TRBV6-5|TRBJ2-7
CASSYKEGTASYEQYF
TGTGCCAGCAGTTACAAGGAGGGGACAGCTTCCTACGAGCAGTACTTC
>-|-|TRBV5-4|TRBJ2-1
CASSLNRDGEQFF
TGTGCCAGCAGCTTGAACCGAGATGGTGAGCAGTTCTTC
>-|-|TRBV28|TRBJ2-1
CASSLGGLNEQFF
TGTGCCAGCAGTTTAGGCGGCTTGAATGAGCAGTTCTTC
>-|TRBD1|TRBV11-2|TRBJ2-7
CASSSSRDRLGEQYF
TGTGCCAGCAGCTCGTCCCGGGACAGGTTAGGCGAGCAGTACTTC
>-|TRBD1|TRBV6-1|TRBJ1-6
CASSEARTGNSPLHF
TGTGCCAGCAGTGAAGCGAGGACAGGGAATTCACCCCTCCACTTT
>-|TRBD1|TRBV9|TRBJ1-1
CASSRHPIDRDATEAFF
TGTGCCAGCAGCCGGCATCCCATAGACAGGGACGCCACTGAAGCTTTCTTT
>-|-|TRBV4-2|TRBJ2-1
CASSQDQEGSEQFF
TGTGCCAGCAGCCAAGATCAAGAGGGTAGTGAGCAGTTCTTC
>-|-|TRBV7-9|TRBJ2-2
CASSLVEGTGELFF
TGTGCCAGCAGCTTGGTGGAGGGAACCGGGGAGCTGTTTTTT
>-|TRBD1|TRBV24-1|TRBJ1-2
CATSDHRGDYGYTF
TGTGCCACCAGTGATCACAGGGGGGACTATGGCTACACCTTC
>-|-|TRBV15|TRBJ1-2
CATSIAQGYGYTF
TGTGCCACCAGCATCGCACAGGGCTATGGCTACACCTTC
>-|-|TRBV7-6|TRBJ2-4
CASSLFPIGGRGKNIQYF
TGTGCCAGCAGCTTATTTCCTATCGGGGGGCGAGGCAAAAACATTCAGTACTTC
>-|TRBD2|TRBV9|TRBJ2-5
CASSVGTSGPRGATQYF
TGTGCCAGCAGCGTCGGGACTAGCGGTCCTCGCGGGGCGACCCAGTACTTC
>few|TRBD1|TRBV12-3/TRBV12-4|TRBJ2-7
CASKGTAYEQYF
TGTGCCTCTAAGGGGACAGCTTACGAGCAGTACTTC
>-|-|TRBV13|TRBJ1-2
CASSFYEDGGYGYTF
TGTGCCAGCAGCTTCTACGAAGATGGGGGCTATGGCTACACCTTC
>once|-|TRBV2|TRBJ2-7
CASSEAGGRYEQYF
TGTGCCAGCAGTGAAGCAGGGGGTAGGTACGAGCAGTACTTC
>-|-|TRBV2|TRBJ1-2
CASSAPGLYGYTF
TGTGCCAGCAGTGCCCCAGGGCTCTATGGCTACACCTTC
>-|-|TRBV12-3/TRBV12-4|TRBJ1-1
CASGGVATEAFF
TGTGCCAGCGGGGGGGTTGCCACTGAAGCTTTCTTT
>-|-|TRBV4-1|TRBJ1-6
CASRIVGGKNSPLHF
TGCGCCAGCAGGATAGTTGGAGGGAAGAATTCACCCCTCCACTTT
>once|TRBD1|TRBV28|TRBJ1-1
CASSTPGTGLTEAFF
TGTGCCAGCAGTACTCCCGGGACAGGGTTAACTGAAGCTTTCTTT
>once|-|TRBV19|TRBJ1-3
CASSNGLTGNTIYF
TGTGCCAGTAGTAACGGACTCACTGGAAACACCATATATTTT
>-|-|TRBV29-1|TRBJ2-5
CSATDSSETQYF
TGCAGCGCCACTGACAGCTCAGAGACCCAGTACTTC
>-|-|TRBV3-1/TRBV3-2|TRBJ1-1
CASSQDMVNTEAFF
TGTGCCAGCAGCCAAGATATGGTGAACACTGAAGCTTTCTTT
>-|-|TRBV28|TRBJ2-5
CASSPSETQYF
TGTGCCAGCAGCCCTTCGGAGACCCAGTACTTC
>-|TRBD1|TRBV11-3|TRBJ2-7
CASRTGADEQYF
TGTGCCAGCAGAACAGGGGCCGACGAGCAGTACTTC
>-|TRBD1|TRBV6-1|TRBJ2-3
CASSEYRGSTDTQYF
TGTGCCAGCAGTGAGTACAGGGGAAGCACAGATACGCAGTATTTT
>-|-|TRBV28|TRBJ1-1
CASSSPGRPNTEAFF
TGTGCCAGCAGTTCCCCCGGACGGCCGAACACTGAAGCTTTCTTT
>-|-|TRBV3-1/TRBV3-2|TRBJ2-4
CASSQVGGLTKNIQYF
TGTGCCAGCAGCCAAGTCGGGGGACTCACCAAAAACATTCAGTACTTC
>-|TRBD1|TRBV19|TRBJ1-1
CASRPGQGFTSGTEAFF
TGTGCCAGTAGACCGGGACAGGGGTTCACAAGCGGCACTGAAGCTTTCTTT
>-|-|TRBV5-5|TRBJ2-3
CASSLGGGTDTQYF
TGTGCCAGCAGCTTGGGCGGCGGCACAGATACGCAGTATTTT
>-|TRBD1|TRBV5-4|TRBJ2-7
CASSLPGGYEQYF
TGTGCCAGCAGCTTGCCAGGGGGATACGAGCAGTACTTC
>-|TRBD1|TRBV9|TRBJ1-2
CASSPGTANYGYTF
TGTGCCAGCAGCCCAGGGACAGCTAACTATGGCTACACCTTC
>once|-|TRBV4-2|TRBJ2-3
CASSATDTQYF
TGTGCCAGCAGCGCGACAGATACGCAGTATTTT
>-|-|TRBV28|TRBJ2-7
CASSFPPGDYEQYF
TGTGCCAGCAGTTTTCCCCCGGGGGACTACGAGCAGTACTTC
>-|-|TRBV10-2|TRBJ2-3
CASSESAGFGDTQYF
TGCGCCAGCAGTGAGTCGGCGGGGTTCGGGGATACGCAGTATTTT
>-|TRBD1|TRBV7-2|TRBJ1-5
CASSQGVGRLDQPQHF
TGTGCCAGCAGCCAGGGGGTCGGCAGGCTGGATCAGCCCCAGCATTTT
>few|-|TRBV7-8|TRBJ2-5
CASSRGRSQETQYF
TGTGCCAGCAGCCGAGGCCGGTCACAAGAGACCCAGTACTTC
>-|-|TRBV30|TRBJ1-3
CAWSLTDGNTIYF
TGTGCCTGGAGCTTGACGGACGGAAACACCATATATTTT
>few|-|TRBV11-3|TRBJ1-6
CASSSDRLNSPLHF
TGTGCCAGCAGCTCCGACAGGCTCAATTCACCCCTCCACTTT
>-|-|TRBV6-4|TRBJ2-7
CASTRHTLNSHEQYF
TGTGCCAGCACCCGACACACTCTTAACTCCCACGAGCAGTACTTC
>-|TRBD2|TRBV3-1/TRBV3-2|TRBJ2-1
CASSQDVTSGSYNEQFF
TGTGCCAGCAGCCAAGATGTGACTAGCGGGTCCTACAATGAGCAGTTCTTC
>-|-|TRBV5-1|TRBJ2-2
CASSFRRASAGELFF
TGCGCCAGCAGCTTCCGGCGGGCATCCGCCGGGGAGCTGTTTTTT
>-|-|TRBV9|TRBJ2-7
CASSVVQAYEQYF
TGTGCCAGCAGCGTCGTACAGGCTTACGAGCAGTACTTC
>-|-|TRBV4-2|TRBJ2-2
CASSQSGAGTGELFF
TGTGCCAGCAGCCAGTCAGGGGCCGGCACCGGGGAGCTGTTTTTT
>once|TRBD1|TRBV3-1/TRBV3-2|TRBJ1-1
CASSQWDRGFTNTEAFF
TGTGCCAGCAGCCAGTGGGACAGGGGGTTTACGAACACTGAAGCTTTCTTT
>-|-|TRBV15|TRBJ1-1
CATSREVGNTEAFF
TGTGCCACCAGCAGAGAAGTTGGGAACACTGAAGCTTTCTTT
>-|-|TRBV2|TRBJ2-2
CASRDGRTNTGELFF
TGTGCCAGCCGGGACGGACGAACGAACACCGGGGAGCTGTTTTTT
>-|-|TRBV7-9|TRBJ1-4
CASSLGATNEKLFF
TGTGCCAGCAGCCTGGGGGCAACTAATGAAAAACTGTTTTTT